Presented here are 11 T cell receptor beta chains from one specimen sequenced in a study of cytomegalovirus exposure and HLA in healthy donors. The PCR was carried out with 60 Vbeta primers and 13 Jbeta primers. Profiling relied on immunoSEQ multiplex PCR, and the TCRdb table lists in-frame clones only, not all of them. The sample contains some 180,000 clones, around 80% of which appear only once. Sequences were obtained from PBMCs. The source of these receptors is a man aged 18 to 30 in good health and CMV-seronegative.

This chain connects TRBV28 to TRBJ1-2, with D tentatively TRBD1 (6 bases). V lost 3 bases to trimming and J lost 1 base, with 12 bases between them. The germline V gene has CDR1 MDHEN and CDR2 SYDVKM. This CDR3 has 15 residues. CDR3 protein: CASSLGALFNYGYTF. As DNA, the CDR3 is TGTGCCAGCAGTTTGGGGGCGTTATTTAACTATGGCTACACCTTC.

The gene calls are TRBV7-9 and TRBJ1-3; 8 bases are shared with TRBD1. Germline V lookup: CDR1 SEHNR, CDR2 FQNEAQ (reference sequence). With V trimmed by 5 bases and J by 4 bases, 4 bases remained unmatched. The CDR3 is 14 residues long. CDR3 coding DNA: TGTGCCAGCAGCACCACAGGGGGGGGAAACACCATATATTTT. Translation gives CASSTTGGGNTIYF. Full variable domain (remainder filled in from reference TRBV7-9 and TRBJ1-3): DTGVSQNPRHKITKRGQNVTFRCDPISEHNRLYWYRQTLGQGPEFLTYFQNEAQLEKSRLLSDRFSAERPKGSFSTLEIQRTEQGDSAMYLCASSTTGGGNTIYFGEGSWLTVV.

The sample holds a few counts of this clone. The V and J genes are TRBV11-2 and TRBJ2-3; a possible D gene is TRBD2 (6 bases). Trimming took off 1 base at V and 5 bases at J, with 13 bases between the two ends. Germline V lookup: CDR1 SGHAT, CDR2 FQNNGV. This CDR3 contains 15 residues. The CDR3 nucleotides are TGTGCCAGCAGCTTAGGAGACGGGGGATTAGATACGCAGTATTTT. It yields the protein CASSLGDGGLDTQYF.

This clone was observed once. CDR3 sequence: CASSLGGGSTDTQYF. DNA for the CDR3: TGCGCCAGCAGCTTGGGCGGGGGAAGCACAGATACGCAGTATTTT. The rearrangement joins TRBV5-1 to TRBJ2-3; 7 bases match TRBD2. V lost 0 bases and J lost 0; bases outside the gene matches: 1. This CDR3 is built from 15 residues. Germline assignment: CDR1 SGHRS and CDR2 YFSETQ. Combining the CDR3 with reference TRBV5-1 and TRBJ2-3 gives the whole variable domain KAGVTQTPRYLIKTRGQQVTLSCSPISGHRSVSWYQQTPGQGLQFLFEYFSETQRNKGNFPGRFSGRQFSNSRSEMNVSTLELGDSALYLCASSLGGGSTDTQYFGPGTRLTVL.

This clone has more than one count but fewer than ten. The chain has TRBV5-5 and TRBJ1-2; a weak D match, TRBD1 (6 bases). Germline V gene sequence: CDR1 SGHKS, CDR2 YYEKEE (reference sequence). The length of the CDR3 is 14 residues. Trimming stripped 3 bases from V and 8 bases from J, with 17 bases between. The CDR3 protein is CASSWNYRVGGYTF. CDR3 DNA sequence: TGTGCCAGCAGCTGGAATTACAGGGTTGGAGGCTACACCTTC. The whole variable domain, filled in from reference TRBV5-5 and TRBJ1-2, reads DAGVTQSPTHLIKTRGQQVTLRCSPISGHKSVSWYQQVLGQGPQFIFQYYEKEERGRGNFPDRFSARQFPNYSSELNVNALLLGDSALYLCASSWNYRVGGYTFGSGTRLTVV.

The rearrangement links TRBV5-1 to TRBJ2-5; 13 nucleotides align to TRBD2. The germline gives CDR1 SGHRS, CDR2 YFSETQ. After removal of 4 bases from V and 4 bases from J, the junction contained 4 bases not matched to a gene. The CDR3 covers 15 residues. CDR3 bases: TGCGCCAGCAGCCCGACTAGCGGGGGGCCAGAGACCCAGTACTTC. Its translation is CASSPTSGGPETQYF.

V usage is TRBV28 and J usage is TRBJ1-5; the D is unclear. Germline V gives CDR1 MDHEN, CDR2 SYDVKM. CDR3 size: 12 residues. The ends were cut back, 3 bases at V and 9 bases at J, with 9 bases in the middle. The CDR3 sequence is CASSFDIRPQHF. The DNA for the CDR3 is TGTGCCAGCAGTTTTGACATCAGGCCCCAGCATTTT.

The chain carries TRBV5-6 and TRBJ1-3, with D perhaps TRBD1 (5 bases). V was shortened by 1 base and J by 0 bases, with 11 bases between the two germline ends. This CDR3 spans 16 amino acids. Germline V CDR1 and CDR2: SGHDT, YYEEEE. The CDR3 region is CASSLLGQGSGNTIYF. The CDR3 nucleotides read TGTGCCAGCAGCTTGTTGGGTCAGGGCTCTGGAAACACCATATATTTT. Full variable domain (rest looked up from reference TRBV5-6 and TRBJ1-3): DAGVTQSPTHLIKTRGQQVTLRCSPKSGHDTVSWYQQALGQGPQFIFQYYEEEERQRGNFPDRFSGHQFPNYSSELNVNALLLGDSALYLCASSLLGQGSGNTIYFGEGSWLTVV.

The chain is built from TRBV21-1 and TRBJ1-5; TRBD1 was called by the table and not checked on the DNA. TRBV21-1 is recorded as a pseudogene. The CDR3 spans 19 residues. The CDR3 region is CASSKAGARGSWIGQPQHF. Here the CDR3 DNA reads TGTGCCAGCAGCAAAGCAGGGGCCAGGGGCAGTTGGATCGGGCAGCCCCAGCATTTT.

The chain has TRBV5-6 and TRBJ2-7; D may be TRBD2 (6 bases). V lost 1 base, J lost 6 bases, and 8 bases lay in between. The CDR3 extends over 12 amino acids. Germline V gives CDR1 SGHDT, CDR2 YYEEEE. The CDR3 DNA is TGTGCCAGCAGCTTGAGCGGGTGCGAGCAGTACTTC. This sequence encodes CASSLSGCEQYF.

V usage is TRBV5-3 and J usage is TRBJ2-4; 9 bases match TRBD1. TRBV5-3 falls under the ORF class, with uncertain function. V was pared by 4 bases and J by 7 bases, with 15 bases of the junction left unmatched. The CDR3 consists of 17 residues. The CDR3, as DNA: TGTGCCAGAAGCCCGTCCCGGGACAGGGATGGAGGTAACATTCAGTACTTC. Amino acid sequence: CARSPSRDRDGGNIQYF.